This T cell receptor beta chain was identified during a study of vaccination and CD4 T cells after COVID-19. Turning to the study itself: Each post-COVID sample was drawn after diagnosis, and the median interval was roughly 100 days (range 35 to 161). Ranging from 14 to 241, the interval between dose two and post-vaccine sampling had a median of roughly 10 weeks.

With the Oncomine TCR Beta short-read assay, DNA from cultured CD4+ T cells was sequenced. Researchers extracted genomic DNA from CD4+ T cells that had been cultured. TCRdb independently ran MiXCR on the PCR reads; one entry per CDR3 protein. The sample comprises around 14,000 distinct CDR3 sequences, around 21% of which are singletons, and roughly 15% rests with the top ten. This clonotype has only a few counts. Its matching antigen is unknown. The treatment was: roughly 11-day PBMC culture with coronavirus spike peptide pools or control peptides (ViraFEST assay). Negative-selection isolation of CD4+ T cells was performed after approximately 10 days of culture. The sequencing sample was made of cultured CD4+ T cells from blood. This sequence originates from a human donor with COVID-19.

The CDR3 DNA is TGTGCCAGCAGCGCGGCCGGGACAGGGGGCGCTTATAATTCACCCCTCCACTTT. Residues: CASSAAGTGGAYNSPLHF. The V gene is TRBV5-4, the J gene TRBJ1-6; 12 nucleotides match TRBD1. The CDR3 spans 18 residues. V lost 4 bases and J lost 4; bases outside the gene matches: 9. Germline CDR1 is SGHNT and CDR2 is YYREEE (reference sequence).